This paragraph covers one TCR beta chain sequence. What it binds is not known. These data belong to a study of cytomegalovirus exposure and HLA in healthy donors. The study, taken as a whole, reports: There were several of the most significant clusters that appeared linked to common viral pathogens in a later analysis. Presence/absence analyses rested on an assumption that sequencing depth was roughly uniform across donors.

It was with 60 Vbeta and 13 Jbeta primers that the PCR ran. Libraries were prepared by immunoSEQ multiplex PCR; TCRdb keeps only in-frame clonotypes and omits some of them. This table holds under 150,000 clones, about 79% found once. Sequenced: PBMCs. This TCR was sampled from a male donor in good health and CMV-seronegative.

CDR3 DNA: TGTGCCAACACAGGGGCGGATAGCAATCAGCCCCAGCATTTT. As protein: CANTGADSNQPQHF. This rearrangement joins TRBV6-5 to TRBJ1-5, with TRBD1 matching 7 bases. The CDR3 is 14 residues long. V gave up 10 bases and J gave up 0 bases; unmatched junction bases: 6. Germline V gene lookup returns CDR1 MNHEY and CDR2 SVGAGI.